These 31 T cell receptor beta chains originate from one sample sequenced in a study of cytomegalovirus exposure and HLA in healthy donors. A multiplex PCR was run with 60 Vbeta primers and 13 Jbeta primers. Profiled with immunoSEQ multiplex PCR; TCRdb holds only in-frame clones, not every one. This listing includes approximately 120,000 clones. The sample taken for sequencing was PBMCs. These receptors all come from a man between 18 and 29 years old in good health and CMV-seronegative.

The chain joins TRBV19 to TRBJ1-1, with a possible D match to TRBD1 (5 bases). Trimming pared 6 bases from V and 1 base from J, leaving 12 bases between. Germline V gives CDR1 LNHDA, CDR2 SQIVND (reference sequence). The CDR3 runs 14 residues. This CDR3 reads CASRRRQGNTEAFF. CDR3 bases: TGTGCCAGTAGGCGACGGCAGGGGAACACTGAAGCTTTCTTT.

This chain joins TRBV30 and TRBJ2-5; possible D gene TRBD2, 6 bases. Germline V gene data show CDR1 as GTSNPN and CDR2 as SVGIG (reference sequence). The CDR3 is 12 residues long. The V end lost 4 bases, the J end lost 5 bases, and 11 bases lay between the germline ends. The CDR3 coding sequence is TGTGCCTGGAATGGGGACTGGGAGACCCAGTACTTC. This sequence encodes CAWNGDWETQYF.

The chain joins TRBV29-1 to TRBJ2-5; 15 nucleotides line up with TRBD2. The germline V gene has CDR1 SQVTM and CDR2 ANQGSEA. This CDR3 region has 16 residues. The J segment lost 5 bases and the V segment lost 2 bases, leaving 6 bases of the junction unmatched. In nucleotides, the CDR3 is TGCAGCGTTGAATGGGGACTAGCGGGAGGAGAGGAGACCCAGTACTTC. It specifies CSVEWGLAGGEETQYF. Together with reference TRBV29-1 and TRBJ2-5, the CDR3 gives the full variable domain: SAVISQKPSRDICQRGTSLTIQCQVDSQVTMMFWYRQQPGQSLTLIATANQGSEATYESGFVIDKFPISRPNLTFSTLTVSNMSPEDSSIYLCSVEWGLAGGEETQYFGPGTRLLVL.

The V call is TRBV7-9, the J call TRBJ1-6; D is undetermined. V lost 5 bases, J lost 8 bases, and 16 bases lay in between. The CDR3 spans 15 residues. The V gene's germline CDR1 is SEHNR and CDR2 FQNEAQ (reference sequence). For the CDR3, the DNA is TGTGCCAGCAGCCCCCTCGGGGAGGGCCATTCACCCCTCCACTTT. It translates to CASSPLGEGHSPLHF.

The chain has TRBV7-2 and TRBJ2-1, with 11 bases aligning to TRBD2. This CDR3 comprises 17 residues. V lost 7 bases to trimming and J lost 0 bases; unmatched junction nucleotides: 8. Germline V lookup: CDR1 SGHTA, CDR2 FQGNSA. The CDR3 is CASILAGGQRSYNEQFF. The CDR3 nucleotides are TGTGCCAGCATCCTAGCGGGAGGCCAACGCTCCTACAATGAGCAGTTCTTC.

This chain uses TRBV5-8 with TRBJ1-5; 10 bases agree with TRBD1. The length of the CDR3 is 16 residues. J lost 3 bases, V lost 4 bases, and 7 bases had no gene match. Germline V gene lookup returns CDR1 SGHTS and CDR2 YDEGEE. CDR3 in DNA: TGTGCCAGCAGCCCAGGGACAGGGGCTCTCAATCAGCCCCAGCATTTT. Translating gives CASSPGTGALNQPQHF. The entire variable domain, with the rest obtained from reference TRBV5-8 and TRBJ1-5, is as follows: EAGVTQSPTHLIKTRGQQATLRCSPISGHTSVYWYQQALGLGLQFLLWYDEGEERNRGNFPPRFSGRQFPNYSSELNVNALELEDSALYLCASSPGTGALNQPQHFGDGTRLSIL.

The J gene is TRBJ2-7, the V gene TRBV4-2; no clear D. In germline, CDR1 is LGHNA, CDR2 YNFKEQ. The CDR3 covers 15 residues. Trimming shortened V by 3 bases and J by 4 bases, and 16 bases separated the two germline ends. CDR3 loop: CASSQEDITAYEQYF. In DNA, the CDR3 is TGTGCCAGCAGCCAGGAAGACATTACCGCATACGAGCAGTACTTC.

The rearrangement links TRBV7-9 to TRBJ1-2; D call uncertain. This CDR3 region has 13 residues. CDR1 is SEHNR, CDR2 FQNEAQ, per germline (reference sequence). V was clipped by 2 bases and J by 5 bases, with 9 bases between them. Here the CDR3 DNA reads TGTGCCAGCAGCTTAAGCCTTGGTTATGGCTACACCTTC. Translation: CASSLSLGYGYTF.

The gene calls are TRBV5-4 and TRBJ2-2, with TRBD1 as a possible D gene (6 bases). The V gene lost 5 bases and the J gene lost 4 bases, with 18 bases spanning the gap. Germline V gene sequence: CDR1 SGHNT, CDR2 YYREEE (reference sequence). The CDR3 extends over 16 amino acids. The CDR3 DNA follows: TGTGCCAGCAGGACGGCCGGGACAAGGTCCACCGGGGAGCTGTTTTTT. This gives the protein CASRTAGTRSTGELFF. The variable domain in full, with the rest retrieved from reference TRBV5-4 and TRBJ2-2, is ETGVTQSPTHLIKTRGQQVTLRCSSQSGHNTVSWYQQALGQGPQFIFQYYREEENGRGNFPPRFSGLQFPNYSSELNVNALELDDSALYLCASRTAGTRSTGELFFGEGSRLTVL.

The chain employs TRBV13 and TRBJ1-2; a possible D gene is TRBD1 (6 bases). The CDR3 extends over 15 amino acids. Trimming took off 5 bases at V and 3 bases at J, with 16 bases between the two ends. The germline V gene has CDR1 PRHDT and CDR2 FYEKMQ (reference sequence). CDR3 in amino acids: CASSLYREGHYGYTF. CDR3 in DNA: TGTGCCAGCAGCCTGTACAGGGAGGGGCACTATGGCTACACCTTC. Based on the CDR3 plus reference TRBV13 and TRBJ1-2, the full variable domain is AAGVIQSPRHLIKEKRETATLKCYPIPRHDTVYWYQQGPGQDPQFLISFYEKMQSDKGSIPDRFSAQQFSDYHSELNMSSLELGDSALYFCASSLYREGHYGYTFGSGTRLTVV.

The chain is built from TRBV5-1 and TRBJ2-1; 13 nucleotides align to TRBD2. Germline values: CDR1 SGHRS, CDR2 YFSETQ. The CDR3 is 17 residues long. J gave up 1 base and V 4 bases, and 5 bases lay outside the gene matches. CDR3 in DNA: TGCGCCAGCAGCCGGTGGACTAGCGGGGGATCCTACAATGAGCAGTTCTTC. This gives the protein CASSRWTSGGSYNEQFF.

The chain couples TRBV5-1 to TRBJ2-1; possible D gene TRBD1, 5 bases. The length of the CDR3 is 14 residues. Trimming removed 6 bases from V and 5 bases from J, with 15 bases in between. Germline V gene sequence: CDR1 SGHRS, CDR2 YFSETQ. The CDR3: CASKAGSWDNEQFF. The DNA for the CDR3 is TGCGCCAGCAAGGCAGGGTCGTGGGACAATGAGCAGTTCTTC.

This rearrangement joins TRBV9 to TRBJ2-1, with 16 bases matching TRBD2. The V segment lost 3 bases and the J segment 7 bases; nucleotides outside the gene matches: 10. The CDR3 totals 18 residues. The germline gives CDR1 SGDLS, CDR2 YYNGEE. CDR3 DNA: TGTGCCAGCAGCGGCGGGACTAGCGGGGGGGCCAGTCCAAATGAGCAGTTCTTC. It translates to CASSGGTSGGASPNEQFF.

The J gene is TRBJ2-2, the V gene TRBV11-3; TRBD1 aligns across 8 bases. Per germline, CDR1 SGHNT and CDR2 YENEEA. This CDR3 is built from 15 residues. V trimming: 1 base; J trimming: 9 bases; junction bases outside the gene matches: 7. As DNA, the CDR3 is TGTGCCAGCAGCTTAGCAGGGGGCTTATATCGGGAGCTGTTTTTT. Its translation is CASSLAGGLYRELFF.

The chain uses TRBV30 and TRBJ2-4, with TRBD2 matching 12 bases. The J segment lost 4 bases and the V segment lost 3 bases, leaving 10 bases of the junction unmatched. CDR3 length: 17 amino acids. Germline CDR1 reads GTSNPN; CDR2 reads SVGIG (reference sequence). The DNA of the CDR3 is TGTGCCTGGAGACCCCGACTAGCGGGGGACCCAAAAAACATTCAGTACTTC. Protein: CAWRPRLAGDPKNIQYF.

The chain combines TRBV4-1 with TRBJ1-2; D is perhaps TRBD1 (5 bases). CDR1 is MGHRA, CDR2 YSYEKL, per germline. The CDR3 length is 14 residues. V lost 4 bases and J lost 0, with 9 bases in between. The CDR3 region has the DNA TGCGCCAGCAGCCGACAGCTTTCTAACTATGGCTACACCTTC. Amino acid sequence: CASSRQLSNYGYTF.

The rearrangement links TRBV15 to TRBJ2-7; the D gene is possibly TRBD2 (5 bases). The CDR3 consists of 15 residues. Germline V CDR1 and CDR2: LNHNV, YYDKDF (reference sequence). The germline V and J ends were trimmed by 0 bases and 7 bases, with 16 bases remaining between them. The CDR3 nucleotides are TGTGCCACCAGCAGAGAAGTCGGGGAAACTGGGGAGCAGTACTTC. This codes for CATSREVGETGEQYF.

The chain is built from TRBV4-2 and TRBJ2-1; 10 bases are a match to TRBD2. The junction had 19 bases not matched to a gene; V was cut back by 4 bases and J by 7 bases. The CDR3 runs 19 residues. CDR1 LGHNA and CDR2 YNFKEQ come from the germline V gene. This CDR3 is CASSPLAPSVAGGMNEQFF. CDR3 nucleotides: TGTGCCAGCAGCCCTCTCGCTCCCTCGGTAGCGGGGGGCATGAATGAGCAGTTCTTC.

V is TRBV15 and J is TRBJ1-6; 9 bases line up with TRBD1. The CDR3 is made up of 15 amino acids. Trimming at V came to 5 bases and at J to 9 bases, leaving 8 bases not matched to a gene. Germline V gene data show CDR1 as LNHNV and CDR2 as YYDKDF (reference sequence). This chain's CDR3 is CATSQGQGPGSPLHF. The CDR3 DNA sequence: TGTGCCACCAGCCAGGGACAGGGCCCTGGTTCACCCCTCCACTTT.

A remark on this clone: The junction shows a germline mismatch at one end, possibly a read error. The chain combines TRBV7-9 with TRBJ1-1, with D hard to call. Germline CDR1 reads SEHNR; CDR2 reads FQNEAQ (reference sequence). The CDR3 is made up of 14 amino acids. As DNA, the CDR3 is TGTGCCAGCAGCGGGAAGGGAGGGAACGCTGAAGCTTTCTTT. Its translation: CASSGKGGNAEAFF.

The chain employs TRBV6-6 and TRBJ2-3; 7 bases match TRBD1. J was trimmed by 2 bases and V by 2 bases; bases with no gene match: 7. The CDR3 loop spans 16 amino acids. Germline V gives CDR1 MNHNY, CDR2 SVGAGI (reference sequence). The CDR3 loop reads CASSYRGLYNTDTQYF. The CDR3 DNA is TGTGCCAGCAGTTACAGGGGGCTATATAACACAGATACGCAGTATTTT.

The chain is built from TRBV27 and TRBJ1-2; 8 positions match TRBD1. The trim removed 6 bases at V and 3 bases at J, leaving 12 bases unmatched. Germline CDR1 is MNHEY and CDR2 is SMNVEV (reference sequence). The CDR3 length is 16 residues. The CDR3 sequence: CASSPGQGLLYYGYTF. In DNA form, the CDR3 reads TGTGCCAGCAGCCCAGGACAGGGCCTTTTATACTATGGCTACACCTTC.

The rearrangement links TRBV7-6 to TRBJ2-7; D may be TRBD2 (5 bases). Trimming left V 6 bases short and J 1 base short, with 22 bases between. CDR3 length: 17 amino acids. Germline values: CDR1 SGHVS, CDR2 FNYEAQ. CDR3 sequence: CASSRYHNGGSSYEQYF. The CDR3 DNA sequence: TGTGCCAGCAGTCGTTACCACAACGGAGGTAGTTCCTACGAGCAGTACTTC.

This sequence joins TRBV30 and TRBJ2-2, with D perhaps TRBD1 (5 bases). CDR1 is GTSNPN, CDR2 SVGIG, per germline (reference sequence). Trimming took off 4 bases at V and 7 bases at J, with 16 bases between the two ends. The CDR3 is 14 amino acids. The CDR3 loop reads CAWTRTVGDGELFF. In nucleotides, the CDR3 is TGTGCCTGGACTCGAACGGTAGGGGACGGGGAGCTGTTTTTT. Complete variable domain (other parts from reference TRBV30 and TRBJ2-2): SQTIHQWPATLVQPVGSPLSLECTVEGTSNPNLYWYRQAAGRGLQLLFYSVGIGQISSEVPQNLSASRPQDRQFILSSKKLLLSDSGFYLCAWTRTVGDGELFFGEGSRLTVL.

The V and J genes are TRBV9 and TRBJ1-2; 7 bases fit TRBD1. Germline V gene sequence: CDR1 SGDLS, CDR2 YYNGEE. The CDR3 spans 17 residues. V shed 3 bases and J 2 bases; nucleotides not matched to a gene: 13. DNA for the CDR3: TGTGCCAGCAGCGCAGGAGGGGTAGGAGGGGGCAACTATGGCTACACCTTC. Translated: CASSAGGVGGGNYGYTF.

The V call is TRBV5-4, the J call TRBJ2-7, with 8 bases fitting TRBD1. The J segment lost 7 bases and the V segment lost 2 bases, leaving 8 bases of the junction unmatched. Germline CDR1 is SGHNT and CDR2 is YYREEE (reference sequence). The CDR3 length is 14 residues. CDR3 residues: CASSFAQGAEEQYF. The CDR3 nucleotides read TGTGCCAGCAGCTTCGCCCAGGGGGCTGAGGAGCAGTACTTC.

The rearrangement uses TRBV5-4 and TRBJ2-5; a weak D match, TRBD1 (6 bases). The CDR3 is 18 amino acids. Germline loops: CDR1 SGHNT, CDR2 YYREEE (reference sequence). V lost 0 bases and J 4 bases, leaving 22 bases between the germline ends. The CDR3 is CASSLGGRVQSGPETQYF. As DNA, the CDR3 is TGTGCCAGCAGCTTGGGGGGGCGCGTACAGTCAGGGCCAGAGACCCAGTACTTC.

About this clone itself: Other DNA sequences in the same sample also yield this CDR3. The CDR3 here is CASSPLGQGNTEAFF. For the CDR3, the DNA is TGCGCCAGCAGCCCTTTAGGACAGGGGAACACTGAAGCTTTCTTT. The chain is built from TRBV5-1 and TRBJ1-1, with 8 bases aligning to TRBD1. Germline values: CDR1 SGHRS, CDR2 YFSETQ. The CDR3 is 15 amino acids. V lost 4 bases and J lost 1; bases outside the gene matches: 6.

The CDR3, as DNA: TGTGCCCGGGACAGGGGGTATGGCTACACCTTC. This gives the protein CARDRGYGYTF. This chain uses TRBV30 with TRBJ1-2, with 11 bases aligning to TRBD1. The CDR3 runs 11 residues. Trimming removed 8 bases from V and 5 bases from J; junction bases left unmatched: 1. The V gene's germline CDR1 is GTSNPN and CDR2 SVGIG (reference sequence).

The CDR3 sequence is CASSPVLAGGGDTQYF. CDR3 DNA: TGTGCCAGCTCACCTGTACTAGCGGGAGGGGGAGATACGCAGTATTTT. The chain recombines TRBV18 with TRBJ2-3, with 13 bases that match TRBD2. CDR1 and CDR2 from the germline V gene are KGHSH and LQKENI. The trim removed 3 bases at V and 5 bases at J, leaving 5 bases unmatched. The CDR3 sequence is 16 residues long. The whole variable domain, filled in from reference TRBV18 and TRBJ2-3, reads NAGVMQNPRHLVRRRGQEARLRCSPMKGHSHVYWYRQLPEEGLKFMVYLQKENIIDESGMPKERFSAEFPKEGPSILRIQQVVRGDSAAYFCASSPVLAGGGDTQYFGPGTRLTVL.

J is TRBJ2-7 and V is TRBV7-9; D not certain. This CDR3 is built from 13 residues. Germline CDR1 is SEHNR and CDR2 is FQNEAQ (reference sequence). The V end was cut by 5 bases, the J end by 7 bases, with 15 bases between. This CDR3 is CASSPPRLREQYF. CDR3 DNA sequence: TGTGCCAGCAGCCCCCCCCGGTTACGGGAGCAGTACTTC.